This TCR beta chain was documented in a study of T cells in pancreatic ductal adenocarcinoma (dated by TCRdb to 2016 to 2017). Turning to the overall study: The work assessed suppressive cells as well as CD8+ T cells infiltrating resected pancreatic ductal adenocarcinoma, measuring their numbers, locations, and properties, in order to shed light on the adaptive T-cell response that occurs naturally.

Pancreatic ductal adenocarcinoma patients who had undergone surgery without neoadjuvant therapy were selected. Peripheral blood was collected in heparin tubes, and PBMCs were then isolated from the blood with a histopaque density gradient and cryopreserved in around 9.2% DMSO. Genomic DNA was extracted from more than 5 PBMC and under 10 flash-frozen tumor specimens using the DNeasy Blood and Tissue Kit with Proteinase K and RNase treatment. The paper's findings and limits, for the study overall: Comparisons of clonality between tumor and blood may be biased because tumors are enriched in CD45RO+ effector T cells rather than naive T cells, which biases the comparison toward lower diversity. Compared with tumor samples, blood samples had more total productive templates and 7.5 to 9.5-fold more unique clonotypes. Because inoperable disease is present at presentation in most pancreatic cancer patients, the resected cohort was biased toward the minority with early-stage disease. There was no significant difference in T-cell clonality between tumor and blood, where mean clonality was about 0.1 for tumors and just over 0.07 for blood.

CDR1 and CDR2 are drawn from the germline V gene: SGHRS, YFSETQ. V is trimmed back by 4 bases and J by 6 bases, and the junction contains 11 bases that no gene match accounts for. Including the terminal cysteine and phenylalanine, the CDR3 comprises 17 residues. The sequence is cut down to CDR3 DNA, 51 bases in frame from base 1. Details on this clone: Its specific antigen is unknown. No base quality values were provided; no much bigger clone lies one nucleotide off.

TCR beta CDR3 regions were amplified from genomic DNA using the immunoSEQ hsTCRB kit. High-throughput TRB CDR3 sequencing was performed on an Illumina HiSeq system. For the original study's pipeline: The immunoSEQ software was used to analyze sequencing reads, and nonproductive sequences containing premature stops or frame-shifts were removed. Clonality of the repertoire was calculated as one minus Shannon entropy normalized by log2 of the number of unique productive sequences. As stored in TCRdb, this immuneACCESS dataset retains in-frame rearrangements with V and J assigned. A fraction of the clones does not appear; measured against another copy, unresolved V genes explain less than half of the discrepancy, and the remainder lacks a known reason. V and J calls and clone size are copied from that table; D and trimming were computed from the DNA. The sample table records more than 85,000 clones; about 95% of these occur just once. Around 3.2% of the sample is taken by the ten largest.

The sequenced sample consisted of PBMCs. The receptor comes from a human donor with pancreatic ductal adenocarcinoma. The chain joins TRBV5-1 to TRBJ2-1; the central 12 bases match TRBD2. The DNA sequence is TGCGCCAGCAGCGTAGTCCCCCTAGCGGGAGGGCCCAATGAGCAGTTCTTC. It codes for CASSVVPLAGGPNEQFF.